Presented here are 21 T cell receptor beta chains from one specimen sequenced in a study of OX40 agonist ivuxolimab in advanced cancers. Library creation used the immunoSEQ multiplex PCR assay. TCRdb stores this immuneACCESS table with in-frame sequences only. Part of the clones is absent; in the studies checked, under half of the shortfall reflects unresolved V genes, and no reason is known for the rest. The sample table holds about 79,000 clones, of which 88% were seen once. The ten largest clones represent 4.1% of the sample. The material was CD4+ or CD8+ T cells sorted from blood, obtained in a trial of the OX40 agonist ivuxolimab. These receptors were collected from an adult with an advanced solid tumor such as melanoma, head and neck, liver or kidney cancer.

This clone was seen just once. V is TRBV19 and J is TRBJ1-1, with 11 positions matching TRBD1. The junction had 8 bases not matched to a gene; V was cut back by 6 bases and J by 5 bases. The germline CDR1 and CDR2 sequences are LNHDA and SQIVND (reference sequence). The CDR3 has 15 amino acids. As DNA, the CDR3 is TGTGCCAGTAGGGATAGGGGACAGGGGGATACTGAAGCTTTCTTT. Protein product: CASRDRGQGDTEAFF.

This chain connects TRBV5-1 to TRBJ1-1; no clear D gene. Germline-derived CDR1 and CDR2 are SGHRS and YFSETQ. With 1 base removed from V and 1 base from J, the gap between germline ends came to 8 bases. CDR3 length: 14 residues. CDR3 nucleotide sequence: TGCGCCAGCAGCTTGTTTGCAGGGAACACTGAAGCTTTCTTT. Its protein product is CASSLFAGNTEAFF.

This chain uses TRBV5-1 with TRBJ2-5; D is ambiguous. Germline V CDR1 and CDR2: SGHRS, YFSETQ. The CDR3 totals 16 residues. V was pared by 0 bases and J by 0 bases, with 12 bases between. The CDR3 nucleotides are TGCGCCAGCAGCTTGGCCATGGCGTCGTACCAAGAGACCCAGTACTTC. Its translation is CASSLAMASYQETQYF. The entire variable domain, with the rest obtained from reference TRBV5-1 and TRBJ2-5, is as follows: KAGVTQTPRYLIKTRGQQVTLSCSPISGHRSVSWYQQTPGQGLQFLFEYFSETQRNKGNFPGRFSGRQFSNSRSEMNVSTLELGDSALYLCASSLAMASYQETQYFGPGTRLLVL.

The chain recombines TRBV14 with TRBJ2-6; no definite D call. Deletions cut 2 bases from V and 2 bases from J, with 7 bases between. The CDR3 runs to 15 residues. The germline V gene has CDR1 SGHDN and CDR2 FVKESK. In DNA, the CDR3 is TGTGCCAGCAGCCAAAGGGTAGCTGGGGCCAACGTCCTGACTTTC. This gives the protein CASSQRVAGANVLTF.

This clone was found once. In DNA, the CDR3 is TGTGCCACCGCTCCTACTGCAACTAATGAAAAACTGTTTTTT. As protein: CATAPTATNEKLFF. The chain is built from TRBV19 and TRBJ1-4; D not resolved. There are 14 residues in the CDR3. Between the trimmed V and J ends, which lost 10 bases and 0 bases, there was a span of 12 bases. Germline CDR1 reads LNHDA; CDR2 reads SQIVND (reference sequence).

In this sample, this clone turned up a few times. The chain uses TRBV5-1 and TRBJ2-1; possible D gene TRBD1, 7 bases. Per the germline V gene, CDR1 is SGHRS and CDR2 is YFSETQ. V lost 5 bases to trimming and J lost 3 bases, with 15 bases between them. This CDR3 is built from 15 residues. The CDR3 bases are TGCGCCAGCAGGGGCGGGACAGAAGGCTACAATGAGCAGTTCTTC. It yields the protein CASRGGTEGYNEQFF.

V usage is TRBV2 and J usage is TRBJ1-2; D gene unclear. This CDR3 region has 13 residues. V was clipped by 1 base and J by 6 bases, with 9 bases between them. From germline, CDR1 is SNHLY and CDR2 FYNNEI. Written as DNA, the CDR3 is TGTGCCAGCAGTGAAGGGGGAGCGGATGGCTACACCTTC. As protein: CASSEGGADGYTF. Using reference TRBV2 and TRBJ1-2 for the parts outside the CDR3, the full variable domain is EPEVTQTPSHQVTQMGQEVILRCVPISNHLYFYWYRQILGQKVEFLVSFYNNEISEKSEIFDDQFSVERPDGSNFTLKIRSTKLEDSAMYFCASSEGGADGYTFGSGTRLTVV.

The genes are TRBV29-1 and TRBJ2-7; no clear D gene. The CDR3 runs 11 residues. V dropped 7 bases and J dropped 3 bases, with 10 bases sitting between them. Germline lookup yields CDR1 SQVTM and CDR2 ANQGSEA. The chain's CDR3 is CSAARDYEQYF. In nucleotides, the CDR3 is TGCAGCGCGGCCCGAGACTACGAGCAGTACTTC.

This clone occurred once. The chain has TRBV4-1 and TRBJ2-1, with D perhaps TRBD2 (5 bases). The length of the CDR3 is 16 residues. The germline V gene encodes CDR1 MGHRA and CDR2 YSYEKL. V gave up 0 bases and J gave up 0 bases, with 9 bases separating them. CDR3: CASSQDLTSSYNEQFF. Written as DNA, the CDR3 is TGCGCCAGCAGCCAAGATCTTACTAGCTCCTACAATGAGCAGTTCTTC.

The rearrangement links TRBV7-3 to TRBJ2-1, with D perhaps matching TRBD2 (6 bases). Germline values: CDR1 SGHTA, CDR2 FQGTGA. V was trimmed by 3 bases and J by 9 bases, leaving 12 bases between them. This CDR3 has 13 residues. The CDR3 DNA reads TGTGCCAGCAGCTTCCGCGGGACGGGTGAGCAGTTCTTC. Its protein is CASSFRGTGEQFF.

This chain uses TRBV5-4 with TRBJ2-1; 7 bases are a match to TRBD1. This CDR3 contains 14 residues. V shed 4 bases, J shed 5 bases, and the junction held 6 bases outside the gene matches. Germline loops: CDR1 SGHNT, CDR2 YYREEE (reference sequence). The CDR3 region is CASSPTGQDNEQFF. The CDR3 DNA sequence: TGTGCCAGCAGCCCCACCGGACAGGACAATGAGCAGTTCTTC.

The chain combines TRBV27 with TRBJ1-1; D may be TRBD1 (5 bases). The V gene's germline CDR1 is MNHEY and CDR2 SMNVEV (reference sequence). V lost 3 bases to trimming and J lost 5 bases, with 10 bases between them. The CDR3 has 13 amino acids. CDR3 DNA: TGTGCCAGCAGTTTGGGGAGGGGAACTGAAGCTTTCTTT. As protein: CASSLGRGTEAFF.

The chain recombines TRBV6-5 with TRBJ2-3, with 9 nucleotides matching TRBD1. Losses at the gene ends were 3 bases for V and 4 bases for J; bases not matched to a gene: 8. This CDR3 is 16 amino acids long. Germline values: CDR1 MNHEY, CDR2 SVGAGI. The CDR3 coding sequence is TGTGCCAGCAGTTATAATCTTGGGACAGGGTCAGATACGCAGTATTTT. Amino acid sequence: CASSYNLGTGSDTQYF.

The gene calls are TRBV6-5 and TRBJ2-5; 9 nucleotides match TRBD2. This CDR3 has 15 residues. The germline V gene encodes CDR1 MNHEY and CDR2 SVGAGI. The junction had 8 bases not matched to a gene; V was cut back by 7 bases and J by 2 bases. CDR3 coding DNA: TGTGCCAGCATTCCCCGGCTAGCGGGACAAGAGACCCAGTACTTC. Residues: CASIPRLAGQETQYF.

The rearrangement links TRBV11-2 to TRBJ2-1; TRBD2 agrees at 7 bases. This CDR3 is 13 amino acids long. Germline CDR1 is SGHAT and CDR2 is FQNNGV. V lost 6 bases, J lost 9 bases, and 8 bases stayed unmatched. CDR3: CASSSLTGGEQFF. For the CDR3, the DNA is TGTGCCAGCAGTTCCCTGACGGGAGGTGAGCAGTTCTTC. The full variable domain, with the rest looked up from reference TRBV11-2 and TRBJ2-1, is EAGVAQSPRYKIIEKRQSVAFWCNPISGHATLYWYQQILGQGPKLLIQFQNNGVVDDSQLPKDRFSAERLKGVDSTLKIQPAKLEDSAVYLCASSSLTGGEQFFGPGTRLTVL.

The chain is built from TRBV7-3 and TRBJ2-1, with TRBD1 identical over 8 bases. Germline V gene data show CDR1 as SGHTA and CDR2 as FQGTGA. The V and J ends lost 5 bases and 8 bases, in that order; junction bases with no gene match: 14. There are 16 residues in the CDR3. In nucleotides, the CDR3 is TGTGCCAGCAGCCTAGGGTCGCAGGGGGCGCTTGATGAGCAGTTCTTC. It codes for CASSLGSQGALDEQFF.

Concerning this clone: The sample carries other DNA sequences with the same CDR3. V is TRBV7-9 and J is TRBJ2-7; the match to TRBD2 covers 9 bases. The germline V gene encodes CDR1 SEHNR and CDR2 FQNEAQ (reference sequence). The CDR3 consists of 19 residues. J gave up 0 bases and V 5 bases, and 17 bases lay outside the gene matches. In nucleotides, the CDR3 is TGTGCCAGCAGCCTAGGCGCACTAGCGGGCGCCAAGACCTCCTACGAGCAGTACTTC. Translated, it gives CASSLGALAGAKTSYEQYF.

The J gene is TRBJ1-5, the V gene TRBV6-5; perhaps TRBD1 as D (6 bases). V lost 0 bases and J 5 bases, leaving 8 bases between the germline ends. CDR1 is MNHEY and CDR2 is SVGAGI in the germline V gene. The CDR3 is made up of 14 amino acids. This chain's CDR3 is CASSYSSGDQPQHF. DNA for the CDR3: TGTGCCAGCAGTTACTCATCAGGGGATCAGCCCCAGCATTTT.

The CDR3 loop reads CASSLQGTSSADTQYF. CDR3 bases: TGTGCCAGCAGTCTGCAGGGGACTAGCTCCGCAGATACGCAGTATTTT. The chain uses TRBV2 and TRBJ2-3, with 9 positions matching TRBD2. V was clipped by 5 bases and J by 4 bases; unmatched bases: 10. CDR1 is SNHLY, CDR2 FYNNEI, per germline. The CDR3 loop spans 16 amino acids.

The V and J genes are TRBV7-8 and TRBJ1-3; TRBD1 agrees at 7 bases. With V trimmed by 5 bases and J by 4 bases, 8 bases remained unmatched. Germline V gives CDR1 SGHVS, CDR2 FQNEAQ. The CDR3 is 15 residues long. The CDR3 bases are TGTGCCAGCAGCCCAGGGGTACAGGGGGGAAACACCATATATTTT. This codes for CASSPGVQGGNTIYF.

The chain uses TRBV5-1 and TRBJ2-1, with 13 bases fitting TRBD2. CDR1 is SGHRS and CDR2 is YFSETQ in the germline V gene. V was pared by 3 bases and J by 0 bases, with 15 bases of the junction left unmatched. The length of the CDR3 is 21 residues. CDR3 in amino acids: CASSSSGLAGDIKSSYNEQFF. For the CDR3, the DNA is TGCGCCAGCAGCTCCTCAGGACTAGCGGGAGATATTAAGAGCTCCTACAATGAGCAGTTCTTC. Together with reference TRBV5-1 and TRBJ2-1, the CDR3 gives the full variable domain: KAGVTQTPRYLIKTRGQQVTLSCSPISGHRSVSWYQQTPGQGLQFLFEYFSETQRNKGNFPGRFSGRQFSNSRSEMNVSTLELGDSALYLCASSSSGLAGDIKSSYNEQFFGPGTRLTVL.